This TCR beta chain was sequenced in a study of T cells in Graves' hyperthyroidism and ophthalmopathy. From germline, CDR1 is SEHNR and CDR2 FQNEAQ (reference sequence). The ends were cut back, 5 bases at V and 5 bases at J, with 7 bases in the middle. CDR3 size: 13 residues. RNA transcripts yielded amplified TCR beta CDR3 regions. The HTBI primer set was used in a first-round RT-PCR of the TCR CDR3. TCRdb reanalysed the multiplex PCR reads using MiXCR and keeps one entry per CDR3 protein. The data show 480,000 or so distinct CDR3 sequences, about 45% seen once. This clonotype was counted ten times or more.

The sequenced sample was peripheral blood or thyroid tissue (not recorded which). The chain uses TRBV7-9 and TRBJ1-6; no firm D call. This TCR was recovered from an adult woman with Graves' disease, either hyperthyroidism or ophthalmopathy (not recorded which). CDR3 DNA: TGTGCCAGCAGCCGTCAGAATAATTCACCCCTCCACTTT. It translates to CASSRQNNSPLHF.